This T cell receptor beta chain was identified in a study of a mutant IDH1 vaccine in newly diagnosed glioma. Regarding time point: week 47, end of study. One vaccine dose held 300 ug of mutant IDH1 20-mer peptide and came with topical imiquimod. V was pared by 5 bases and J by 6 bases, with 9 bases of the junction left unmatched. CDR3 length: 15 residues. Germline CDR1 and CDR2: SEHNR and FQNEAQ (reference sequence). Data came from immunoSEQ multiplex PCR; TCRdb stores just in-frame clones and leaves some out. There are under 40,000 clones in the sample; roughly four fifths occur only once, and 25% to 30% lies in the top ten. On this clone: Its target is not known.

The rearrangement joins TRBV7-9 to TRBJ1-5, with TRBD1 matching 8 bases. The sample was PBMCs, taken from a glioma patient whose treatment included an IDH1 peptide vaccine. This receptor was obtained from a man aged 25-40 years with glioma. The CDR3 DNA sequence: TGTGCCAGCAGCGGCGGGACAGGAGAAGGTCAGCCCCAGCATTTT. It is translated as CASSGGTGEGQPQHF.